The entry below gives a single T cell receptor (beta chain) sequence along with its context. This CDR3 has 15 residues. Germline V gene lookup returns CDR1 SEHNR and CDR2 FQNEAQ (reference sequence). Trimming took 3 bases from V and 3 from J, leaving 14 bases between them. The sample is drawn from a study of beta chain features in type 1 diabetes. TCRB transcripts that were expressed got sequenced, as all of the isolated RNA had been reverse transcribed. The assay was immunoSEQ multiplex PCR, and TCRdb's table has in-frame clones only and misses some. The sample holds a few hundred thousand clones, more than 12% seen once.

The V gene is TRBV7-9, the J gene TRBJ1-2; no reliable D call. Sequenced material: naive CD4+ T cells from blood. This clonotype originated in a woman aged 18-29 years in good health. The DNA of the CDR3 is TGTGCCAGCAGCTTCCTGACTCCCGAGGACTATGGCTACACCTTC. This gives the protein CASSFLTPEDYGYTF.